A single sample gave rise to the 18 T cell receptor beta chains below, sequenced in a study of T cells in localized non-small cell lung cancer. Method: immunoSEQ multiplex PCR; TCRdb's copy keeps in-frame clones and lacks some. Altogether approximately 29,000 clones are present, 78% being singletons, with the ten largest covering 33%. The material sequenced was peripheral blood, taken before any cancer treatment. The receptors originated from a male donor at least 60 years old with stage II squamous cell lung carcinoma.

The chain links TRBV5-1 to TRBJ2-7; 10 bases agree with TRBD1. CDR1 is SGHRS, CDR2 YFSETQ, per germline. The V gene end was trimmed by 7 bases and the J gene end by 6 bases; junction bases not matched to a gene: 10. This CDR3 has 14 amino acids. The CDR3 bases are TGCGCCAGCCGCTGGGGGACAGGGGAACGCGAGCAGTACTTC. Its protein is CASRWGTGEREQYF. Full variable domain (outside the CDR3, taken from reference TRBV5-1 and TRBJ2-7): KAGVTQTPRYLIKTRGQQVTLSCSPISGHRSVSWYQQTPGQGLQFLFEYFSETQRNKGNFPGRFSGRQFSNSRSEMNVSTLELGDSALYLCASRWGTGEREQYFGPGTRLTVT.

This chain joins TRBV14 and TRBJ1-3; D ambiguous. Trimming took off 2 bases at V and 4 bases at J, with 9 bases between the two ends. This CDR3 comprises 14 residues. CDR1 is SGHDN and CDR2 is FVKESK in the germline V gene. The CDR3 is CASSQSRGGNTIYF. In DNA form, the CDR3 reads TGTGCCAGCAGCCAAAGTCGCGGGGGAAACACCATATATTTT.

This CDR3 reads CASSPGNRDRDYEQYF. The CDR3 region has the DNA TGCGCCAGCAGCCCAGGAAACCGGGACAGGGACTACGAGCAGTACTTC. The chain combines TRBV4-3 with TRBJ2-7, with 9 bases lining up with TRBD1. V lost 4 bases to trimming and J lost 3 bases; unmatched junction nucleotides: 10. Looked up from germline, CDR1 is LGHNA and CDR2 is YSLEER. The CDR3 loop spans 16 amino acids.

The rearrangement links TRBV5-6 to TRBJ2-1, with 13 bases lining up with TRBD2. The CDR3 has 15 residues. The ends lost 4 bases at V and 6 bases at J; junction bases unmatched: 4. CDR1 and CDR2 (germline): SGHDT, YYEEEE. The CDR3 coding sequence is TGTGCCAGCAGCCCTACTAGCGGGGGGGTCAATGAGCAGTTCTTC. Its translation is CASSPTSGGVNEQFF. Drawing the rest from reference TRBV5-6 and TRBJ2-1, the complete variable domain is DAGVTQSPTHLIKTRGQQVTLRCSPKSGHDTVSWYQQALGQGPQFIFQYYEEEERQRGNFPDRFSGHQFPNYSSELNVNALLLGDSALYLCASSPTSGGVNEQFFGPGTRLTVL.

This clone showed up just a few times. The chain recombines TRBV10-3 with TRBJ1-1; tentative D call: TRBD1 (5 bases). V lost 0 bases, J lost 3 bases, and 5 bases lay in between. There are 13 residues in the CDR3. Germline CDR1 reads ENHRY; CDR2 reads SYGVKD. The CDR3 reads CAISESGDTEAFF. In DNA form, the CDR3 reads TGTGCCATCAGTGAGTCGGGGGACACTGAAGCTTTCTTT.

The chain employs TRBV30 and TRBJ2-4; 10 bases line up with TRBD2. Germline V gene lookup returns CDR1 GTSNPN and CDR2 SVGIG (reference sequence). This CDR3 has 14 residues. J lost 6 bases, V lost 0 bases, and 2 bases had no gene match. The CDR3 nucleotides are TGTGCCTGGAGTGTAGCGGGGGGGGTAAACATTCAGTACTTC. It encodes CAWSVAGGVNIQYF.

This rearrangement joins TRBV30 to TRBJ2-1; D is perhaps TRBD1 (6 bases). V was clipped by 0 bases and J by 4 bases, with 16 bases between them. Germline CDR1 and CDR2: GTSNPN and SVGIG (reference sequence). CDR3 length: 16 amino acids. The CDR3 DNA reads TGTGCCTGGAGTGTAGTAGGACAGACAGTTTACAATGAGCAGTTCTTC. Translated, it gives CAWSVVGQTVYNEQFF.

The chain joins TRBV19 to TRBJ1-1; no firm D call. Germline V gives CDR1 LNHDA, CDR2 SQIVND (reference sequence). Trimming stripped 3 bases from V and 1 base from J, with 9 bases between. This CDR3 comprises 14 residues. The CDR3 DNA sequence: TGTGCCAGTAGTATGGATTTTTGGAACACTGAAGCTTTCTTT. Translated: CASSMDFWNTEAFF.

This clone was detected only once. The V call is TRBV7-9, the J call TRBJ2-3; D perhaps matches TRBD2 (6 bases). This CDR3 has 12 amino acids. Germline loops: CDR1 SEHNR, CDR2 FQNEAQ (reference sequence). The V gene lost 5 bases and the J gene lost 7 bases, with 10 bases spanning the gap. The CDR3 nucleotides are TGTGCCAGCAGCACGGGACTTTATACGCAGTATTTT. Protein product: CASSTGLYTQYF. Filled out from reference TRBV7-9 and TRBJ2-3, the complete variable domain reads DTGVSQNPRHKITKRGQNVTFRCDPISEHNRLYWYRQTLGQGPEFLTYFQNEAQLEKSRLLSDRFSAERPKGSFSTLEIQRTEQGDSAMYLCASSTGLYTQYFGPGTRLTVL.

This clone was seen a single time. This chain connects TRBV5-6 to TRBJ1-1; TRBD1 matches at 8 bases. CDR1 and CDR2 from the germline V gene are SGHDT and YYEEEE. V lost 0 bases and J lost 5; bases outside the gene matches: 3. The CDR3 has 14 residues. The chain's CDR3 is CASSLVGTGTEAFF. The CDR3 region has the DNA TGTGCCAGCAGCTTGGTAGGGACAGGTACTGAAGCTTTCTTT.

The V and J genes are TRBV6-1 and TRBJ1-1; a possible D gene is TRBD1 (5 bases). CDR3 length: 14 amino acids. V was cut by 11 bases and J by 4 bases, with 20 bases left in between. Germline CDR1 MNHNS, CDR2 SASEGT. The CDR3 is CAHERQGGGTEAFF. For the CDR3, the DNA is TGTGCCCATGAACGGCAGGGAGGAGGCACTGAAGCTTTCTTT.

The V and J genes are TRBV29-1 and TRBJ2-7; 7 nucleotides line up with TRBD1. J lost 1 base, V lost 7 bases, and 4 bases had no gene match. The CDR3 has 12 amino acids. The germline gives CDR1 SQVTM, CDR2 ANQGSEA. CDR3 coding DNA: TGCAGCGCCCAACAGGGGTCCTACGAGCAGTACTTC. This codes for CSAQQGSYEQYF.

Here the CDR3 reads CASSTSGIGTQYF. In nucleotides, the CDR3 is TGTGCCAGCTCGACTAGCGGGATTGGCACCCAGTACTTC. This chain joins TRBV6-6 and TRBJ2-5, with TRBD2 matching 11 bases. Germline CDR1 is MNHNY and CDR2 is SVGAGI (reference sequence). The CDR3 totals 13 residues. The ends lost 8 bases at V and 8 bases at J; junction bases unmatched: 7.

The CDR3 region is CASSYDRANTEAFF. The CDR3 DNA is TGTGCCAGCAGTTACGATAGGGCGAACACTGAAGCTTTCTTT. The V gene is TRBV6-5, the J gene TRBJ1-1; D remains ambiguous. The CDR3 runs 14 residues. Trimming stripped 2 bases from V and 1 base from J, with 8 bases between. Germline loops: CDR1 MNHEY, CDR2 SVGAGI.

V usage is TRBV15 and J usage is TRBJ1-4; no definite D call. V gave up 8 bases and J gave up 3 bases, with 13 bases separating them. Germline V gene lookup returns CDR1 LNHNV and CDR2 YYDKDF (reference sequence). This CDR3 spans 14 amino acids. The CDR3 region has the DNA TGTGCCACCCGGCCACCGGACTCTAATGAAAAACTGTTTTTT. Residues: CATRPPDSNEKLFF. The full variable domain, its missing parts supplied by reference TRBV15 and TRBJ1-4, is DAMVIQNPRYQVTQFGKPVTLSCSQTLNHNVMYWYQQKSSQAPKLLFHYYDKDFNNEADTPDNFQSRRPNTSFCFLDIRSPGLGDTAMYLCATRPPDSNEKLFFGSGTQLSVL.

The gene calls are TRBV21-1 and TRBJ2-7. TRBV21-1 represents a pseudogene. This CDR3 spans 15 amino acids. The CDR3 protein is CASSKAGDHSYEQYF. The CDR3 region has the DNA TGTGCCAGCAGCAAAGCAGGGGACCACTCCTACGAGCAGTACTTC.

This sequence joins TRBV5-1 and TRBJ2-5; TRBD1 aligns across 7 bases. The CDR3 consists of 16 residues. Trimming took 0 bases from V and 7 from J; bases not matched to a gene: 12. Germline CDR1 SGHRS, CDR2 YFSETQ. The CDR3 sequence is CASSLGTGTALTTQYF. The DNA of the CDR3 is TGCGCCAGCAGCTTGGGCACCGGGACAGCTTTAACGACCCAGTACTTC.

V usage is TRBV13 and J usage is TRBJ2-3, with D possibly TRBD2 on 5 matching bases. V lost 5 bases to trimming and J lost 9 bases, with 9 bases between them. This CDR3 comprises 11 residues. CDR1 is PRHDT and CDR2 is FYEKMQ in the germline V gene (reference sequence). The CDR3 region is CASSTGKTQYF. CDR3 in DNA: TGTGCCAGCAGCACGGGGAAAACGCAGTATTTT.